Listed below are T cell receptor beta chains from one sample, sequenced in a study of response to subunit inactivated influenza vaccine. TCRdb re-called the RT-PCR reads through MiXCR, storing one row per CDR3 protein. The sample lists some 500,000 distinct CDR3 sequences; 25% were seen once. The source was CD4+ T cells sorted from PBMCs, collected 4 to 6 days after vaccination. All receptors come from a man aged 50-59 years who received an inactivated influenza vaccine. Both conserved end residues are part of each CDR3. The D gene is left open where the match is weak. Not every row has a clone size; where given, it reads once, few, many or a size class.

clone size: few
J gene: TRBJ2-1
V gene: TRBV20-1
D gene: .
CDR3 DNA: TGCAGTGCTAGACATCCTGAGAATGAGCAGTTCTTC
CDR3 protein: CSARHPENEQFF

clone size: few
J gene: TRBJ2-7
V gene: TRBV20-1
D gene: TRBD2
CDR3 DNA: TGCAGTGCTAGACCTAGCGGGAGGTCCCCTGGGTACTTC
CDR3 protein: CSARPSGRSPGYF

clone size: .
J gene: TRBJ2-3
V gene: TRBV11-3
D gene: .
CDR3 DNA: TGTGCCAGCAGCTTAGACGGCTTCGATACGCAGTATTTT
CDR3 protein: CASSLDGFDTQYF

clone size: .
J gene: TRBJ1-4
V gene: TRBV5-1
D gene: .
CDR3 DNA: TGCGCCAGCAGCTTGGCCGGGCAGGGGTCCCGGGGAAAACTGTTTTTT
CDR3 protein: CASSLAGQGSRGKLFF

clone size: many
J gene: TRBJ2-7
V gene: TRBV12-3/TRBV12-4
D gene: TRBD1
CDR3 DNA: TGTGCCAGCAGTCCTACTCCGGGACAGGGGACCTACGAGCAGTACTTC
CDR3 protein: CASSPTPGQGTYEQYF

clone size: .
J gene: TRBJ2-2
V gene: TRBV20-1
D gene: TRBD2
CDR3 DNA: TGCAGTGCTAGTGGTTCTAGCGGGGGCGGGACCGGGGAGCTGTTTTTT
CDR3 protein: CSASGSSGGGTGELFF

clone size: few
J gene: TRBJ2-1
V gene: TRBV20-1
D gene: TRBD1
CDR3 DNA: TGCAGTGCTAGAGACAGACAGGGGGCCGGAGAGCAGTTCTTC
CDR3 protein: CSARDRQGAGEQFF

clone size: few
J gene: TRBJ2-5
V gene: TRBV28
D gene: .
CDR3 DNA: TGTGCCACCATTAAACAGTTATCCCAAGAGACCCAGTACTTC
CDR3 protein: CATIKQLSQETQYF

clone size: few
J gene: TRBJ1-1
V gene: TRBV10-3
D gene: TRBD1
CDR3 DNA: TGTGCCATCAGGGACCCGGGACAGGGGGAGACTTTCTTT
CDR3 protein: CAIRDPGQGETFF

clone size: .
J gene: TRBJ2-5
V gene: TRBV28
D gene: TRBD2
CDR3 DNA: TGTGCCAGCAGGTCTGCTGCGGGGGGACAAGAGACCCAGTACTTC
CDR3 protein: CASRSAAGGQETQYF

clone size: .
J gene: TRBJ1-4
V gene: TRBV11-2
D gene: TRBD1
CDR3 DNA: TGTGCCAGCAGCCCAAAGGGGGCAATTGCTAATGAAAAACTGTTTTTT
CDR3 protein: CASSPKGAIANEKLFF

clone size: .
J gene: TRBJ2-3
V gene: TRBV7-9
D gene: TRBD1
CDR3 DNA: TGTGCCAGCAGCTTCGGGACAGGGAGAGATACGCAGTATTTT
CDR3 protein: CASSFGTGRDTQYF

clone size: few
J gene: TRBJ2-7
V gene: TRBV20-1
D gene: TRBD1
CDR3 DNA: TGCAGTGCTAGAGATTTGGCAGGGGGCGCATACTACGAGCAGTACTTC
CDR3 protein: CSARDLAGGAYYEQYF

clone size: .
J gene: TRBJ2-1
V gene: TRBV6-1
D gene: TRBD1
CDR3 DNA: TGTGCCAGCAGTGAAGTGTGGCAAGGGGACAGGCAGTTCTTC
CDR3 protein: CASSEVWQGDRQFF

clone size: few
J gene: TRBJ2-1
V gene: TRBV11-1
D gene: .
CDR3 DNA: TGTGCCAGCAGCTTAGGCCCGAGGAGGGCGGAGGGGAGGAACAATGAGCAGTTCTTC
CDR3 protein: CASSLGPRRAEGRNNEQFF

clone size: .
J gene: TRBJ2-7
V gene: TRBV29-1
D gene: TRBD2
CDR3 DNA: TGCAGCGTTGAAATGGGACTAGCGGGACGAATCCACGAGCAGTACTTC
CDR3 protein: CSVEMGLAGRIHEQYF

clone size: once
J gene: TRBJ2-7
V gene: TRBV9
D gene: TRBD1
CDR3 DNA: TGTGCCAGCAGCGCCCGGGACAGGCCCGATGGGGAGCAGTACTTC
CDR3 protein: CASSARDRPDGEQYF